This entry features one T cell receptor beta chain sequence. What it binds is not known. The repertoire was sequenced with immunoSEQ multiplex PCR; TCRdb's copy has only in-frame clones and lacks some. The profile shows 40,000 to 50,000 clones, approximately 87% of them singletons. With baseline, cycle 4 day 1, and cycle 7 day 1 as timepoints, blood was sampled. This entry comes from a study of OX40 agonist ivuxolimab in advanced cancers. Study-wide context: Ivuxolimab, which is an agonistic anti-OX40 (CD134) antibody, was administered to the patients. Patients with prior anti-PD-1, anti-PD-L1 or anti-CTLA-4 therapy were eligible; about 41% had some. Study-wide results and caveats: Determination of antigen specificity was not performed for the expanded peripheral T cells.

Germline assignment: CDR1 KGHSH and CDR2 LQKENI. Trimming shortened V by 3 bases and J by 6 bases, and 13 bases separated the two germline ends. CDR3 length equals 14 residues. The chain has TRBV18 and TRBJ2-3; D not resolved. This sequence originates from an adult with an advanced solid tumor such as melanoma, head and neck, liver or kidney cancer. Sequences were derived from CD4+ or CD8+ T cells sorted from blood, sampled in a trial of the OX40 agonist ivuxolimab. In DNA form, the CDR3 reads TGTGCCAGCTCACCGCGTGGTATTCTGGATACGCAGTATTTT. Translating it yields CASSPRGILDTQYF.